This entry features one T cell receptor (beta chain) sequence. Original processing notes: Reference gene primer amplification in the assay estimated nucleated cell counts. This table comes from immunoSEQ multiplex PCR, and its TCRdb copy is limited to in-frame clones, with some not included. The V and J calls and clone size come from that table; D and trimming were worked out from the DNA. The data show about 160,000 clones, roughly 90% seen once. These data originate in a study of blood T cell repertoires in COVID-19. Study background: The United States, Italy and Spain provided the acute and convalescent COVID-19 samples. In each case, the material was cDNA or gDNA derived from T cells, B-cell-depleted T cells, or PBMCs.

Germline CDR1 and CDR2: SGHTA and FQGNSA. The trim removed 5 bases at V and 4 bases at J, leaving 6 bases unmatched. There are 14 residues in the CDR3. The clonotype comes from a woman aged 55-70 years with active or convalescent COVID-19. The genes are TRBV7-2 and TRBJ1-1; TRBD1 agrees at 8 bases. Material: peripheral blood. CDR3 DNA: TGTGCCAGCAGCCACCCGACAGGGGCCACTGAAGCTTTCTTT. Protein sequence: CASSHPTGATEAFF.